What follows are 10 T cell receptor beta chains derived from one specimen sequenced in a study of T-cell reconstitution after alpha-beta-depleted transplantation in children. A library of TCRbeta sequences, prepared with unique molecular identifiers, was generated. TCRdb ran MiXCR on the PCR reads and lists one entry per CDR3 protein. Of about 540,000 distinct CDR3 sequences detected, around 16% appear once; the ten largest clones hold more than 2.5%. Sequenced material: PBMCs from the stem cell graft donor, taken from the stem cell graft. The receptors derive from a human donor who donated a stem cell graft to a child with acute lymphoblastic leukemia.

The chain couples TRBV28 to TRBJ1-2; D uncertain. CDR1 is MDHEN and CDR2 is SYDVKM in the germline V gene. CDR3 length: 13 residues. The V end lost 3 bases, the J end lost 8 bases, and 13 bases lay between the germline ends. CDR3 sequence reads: CASSLASLLGYTF. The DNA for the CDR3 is TGTGCCAGCAGTTTGGCTTCTCTCTTGGGCTACACCTTC.

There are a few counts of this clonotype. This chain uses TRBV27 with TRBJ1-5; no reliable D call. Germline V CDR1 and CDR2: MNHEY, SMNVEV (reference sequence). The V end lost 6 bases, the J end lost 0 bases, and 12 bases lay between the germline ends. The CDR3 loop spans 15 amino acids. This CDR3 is CASSLIADSNQPQHF. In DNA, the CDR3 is TGTGCCAGCAGCCTGATTGCAGATAGCAATCAGCCCCAGCATTTT.

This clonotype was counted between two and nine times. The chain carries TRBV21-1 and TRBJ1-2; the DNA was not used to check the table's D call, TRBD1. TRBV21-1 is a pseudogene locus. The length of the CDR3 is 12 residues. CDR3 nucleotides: TGTGCCAGCAGCCCCTCCGACAGGGGCTACACCTTC. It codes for CASSPSDRGYTF.

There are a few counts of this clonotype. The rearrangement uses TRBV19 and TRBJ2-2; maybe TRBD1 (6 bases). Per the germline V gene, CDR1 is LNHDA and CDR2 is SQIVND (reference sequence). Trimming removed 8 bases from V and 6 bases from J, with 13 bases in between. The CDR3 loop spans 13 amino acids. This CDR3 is CASGQIVAGELFF. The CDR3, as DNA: TGTGCCAGTGGACAGATCGTGGCCGGGGAGCTGTTTTTT. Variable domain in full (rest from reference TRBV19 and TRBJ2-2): DGGITQSPKYLFRKEGQNVTLSCEQNLNHDAMYWYRQDPGQGLRLIYYSQIVNDFQKGDIAEGYSVSREKKESFPLTVTSAQKNPTAFYLCASGQIVAGELFFGEGSRLTVL.

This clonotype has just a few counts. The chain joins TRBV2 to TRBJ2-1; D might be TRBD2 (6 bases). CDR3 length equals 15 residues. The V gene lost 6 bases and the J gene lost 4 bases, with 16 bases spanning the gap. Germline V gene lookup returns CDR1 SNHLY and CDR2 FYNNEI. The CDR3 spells CASRRFGGGYNEQFF. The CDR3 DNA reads TGTGCCAGCAGGAGATTCGGGGGTGGTTACAATGAGCAGTTCTTC.

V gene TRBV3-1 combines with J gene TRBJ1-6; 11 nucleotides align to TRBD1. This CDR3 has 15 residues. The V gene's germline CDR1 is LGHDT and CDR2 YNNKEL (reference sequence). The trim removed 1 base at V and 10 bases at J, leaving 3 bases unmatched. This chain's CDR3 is CASSQGGTGGSPLHF. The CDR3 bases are TGTGCCAGCAGCCAAGGCGGGACAGGGGGATCACCCCTCCACTTT.

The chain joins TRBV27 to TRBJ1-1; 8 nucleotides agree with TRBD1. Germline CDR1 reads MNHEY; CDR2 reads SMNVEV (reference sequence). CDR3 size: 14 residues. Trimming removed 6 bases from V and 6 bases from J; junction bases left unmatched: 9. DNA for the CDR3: TGTGCCAGCAGCTACCCAGGGGGCTTGGCTGAAGCTTTCTTT. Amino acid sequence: CASSYPGGLAEAFF.

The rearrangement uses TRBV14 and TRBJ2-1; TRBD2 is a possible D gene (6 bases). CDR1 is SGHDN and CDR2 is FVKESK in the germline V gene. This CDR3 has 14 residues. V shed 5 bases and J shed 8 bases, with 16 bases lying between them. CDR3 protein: CASSSERGGYEQFF. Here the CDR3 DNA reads TGTGCCAGCAGCTCCGAAAGGGGAGGTTATGAGCAGTTCTTC. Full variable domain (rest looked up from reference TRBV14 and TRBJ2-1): EAGVTQFPSHSVIEKGQTVTLRCDPISGHDNLYWYRRVMGKEIKFLLHFVKESKQDESGMPNNRFLAERTGGTYSTLKVQPAELEDSGVYFCASSSERGGYEQFFGPGTRLTVL.

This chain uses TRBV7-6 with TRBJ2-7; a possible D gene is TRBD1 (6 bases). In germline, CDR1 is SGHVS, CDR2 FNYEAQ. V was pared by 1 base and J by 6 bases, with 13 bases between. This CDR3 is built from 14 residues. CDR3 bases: TGTGCCAGCAGCTTAGAGGCCAGGGGATCCGAGCAGTACTTC. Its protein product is CASSLEARGSEQYF.

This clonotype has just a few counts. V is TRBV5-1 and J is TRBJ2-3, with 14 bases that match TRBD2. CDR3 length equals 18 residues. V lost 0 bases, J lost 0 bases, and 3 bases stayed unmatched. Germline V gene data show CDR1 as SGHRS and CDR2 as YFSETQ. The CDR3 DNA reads TGCGCCAGCAGCTTGGCAGGACTAGCGGGAGGAAGCACAGATACGCAGTATTTT. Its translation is CASSLAGLAGGSTDTQYF.